Below are 5 T cell receptor beta chains sequenced from a single sample in a study of blood T cell repertoires in COVID-19 (TCRdb year 2020). The method was the immunoSEQ multiplex PCR assay. The source is immuneACCESS, and TCRdb retained only in-frame sequences with V and J called. Part of the clones is not carried over; for the studies checked, unresolved V genes explain less than half of this, and the remainder is unexplained. For this sample the table gives fewer than 150,000 clones, of which about 90% were detected only once. Jointly, the top ten make up 18% of the sample. Sequencing was done on a sample of peripheral blood. These receptors were taken from a woman in her 50s who had recovered from COVID-19.

In its sample, this clone was seen many times. V usage is TRBV5-4 and J usage is TRBJ2-3; TRBD2 matches 7 bases. The CDR3 extends over 12 amino acids. Germline CDR1 is SGHNT and CDR2 is YYREEE (reference sequence). The junction had 6 bases not matched to a gene; V was cut back by 7 bases and J by 7 bases. The CDR3 spells CASRNSGHTQYF. The CDR3 DNA is TGTGCCAGCCGGAATAGCGGGCATACGCAGTATTTT.

This chain joins TRBV4-3 and TRBJ2-3, with TRBD1 matching 8 bases. The germline V gene encodes CDR1 LGHNA and CDR2 YSLEER. Trimming took 3 bases from V and 2 from J; bases not matched to a gene: 4. The CDR3 extends over 15 amino acids. This CDR3 is CASSHDRGNTDTQYF. CDR3 coding DNA: TGCGCCAGCAGCCATGACAGGGGAAACACAGATACGCAGTATTTT.

The genes are TRBV18 and TRBJ2-7; TRBD1 might be the D (5 bases). This CDR3 has 14 residues. The germline gives CDR1 KGHSH, CDR2 LQKENI. Trimming pared 5 bases from V and 0 bases from J, leaving 11 bases between. The CDR3 DNA sequence: TGTGCCAGCTCATCTACAGGTTCCTCCTACGAGCAGTACTTC. This encodes CASSSTGSSYEQYF.

The CDR3 region has the DNA TGTGCCAGCAGCCTCGTCAGAAACACTGAAGCTTTCTTT. This gives the protein CASSLVRNTEAFF. V and J are TRBV7-8 and TRBJ1-1, with unresolved D. The V gene lost 5 bases and the J gene lost 2 bases, with 9 bases spanning the gap. The CDR3 loop spans 13 amino acids. The germline CDR1 and CDR2 sequences are SGHVS and FQNEAQ.

This clone has a single count. CDR3 amino acids: CASSHWDRAQQETQYF. The DNA of the CDR3 is TGTGCCAGCAGCCACTGGGACAGGGCCCAGCAAGAGACCCAGTACTTC. This chain uses TRBV3-1 (or the pseudogene TRBV3-2) with TRBJ2-5; 9 bases agree with TRBD1. V was clipped by 3 bases and J by 2 bases; unmatched bases: 7. The CDR3 runs 16 residues. CDR1 LGHDT and CDR2 YNNKEL come from the germline V gene (reference sequence).